This T cell receptor (beta chain) was found in a study of blood T cells in healthy people across ages. This clonotype appeared once. Its antigen is unidentified. Germline V gives CDR1 KGHSH, CDR2 LQKENI. The CDR3 length is 19 residues. Trimming removed 2 bases from V and 6 bases from J; junction bases left unmatched: 17. Alongside a J-beta primer mix, a sample-barcoded 5' primer served in a second PCR lasting roughly 7 to 11 cycles. One entry per CDR3 protein results from TCRdb running MiXCR on the 5' RACE reads. The table records more than 800,000 distinct CDR3 sequences, around 28% of them present only once. Study-level points and caveats: Without sorted subsets, naive and antigen-experienced compartments could not be conclusively compared. In long-lived donors, naive CD4+ cell counts and diversity exceeded those of aged donors.

It was about 10 milliliters of peripheral blood that were drawn from each donor. The source is an elderly woman in good health. The chain combines TRBV18 with TRBJ2-1, with TRBD1 matching 9 bases. Specimen: blood. The CDR3 reads CASSPSWTGEFRSRNEQFF. The CDR3 coding sequence is TGTGCCAGCTCACCAAGCTGGACAGGGGAGTTCAGGTCTCGCAATGAGCAGTTCTTC.